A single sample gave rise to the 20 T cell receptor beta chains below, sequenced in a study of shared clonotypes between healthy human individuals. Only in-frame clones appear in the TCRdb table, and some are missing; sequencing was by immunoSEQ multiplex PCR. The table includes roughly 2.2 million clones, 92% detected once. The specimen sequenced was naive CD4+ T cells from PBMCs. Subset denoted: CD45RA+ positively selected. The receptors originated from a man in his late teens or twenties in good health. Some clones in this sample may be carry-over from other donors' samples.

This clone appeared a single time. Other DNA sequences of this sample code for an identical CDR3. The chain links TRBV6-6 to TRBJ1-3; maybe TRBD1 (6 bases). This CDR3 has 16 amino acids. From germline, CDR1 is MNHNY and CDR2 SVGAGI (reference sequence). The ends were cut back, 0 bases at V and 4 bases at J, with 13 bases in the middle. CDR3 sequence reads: CASSYSPGVAGNTIYF. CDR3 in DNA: TGTGCCAGCAGTTACTCGCCAGGGGTGGCAGGAAACACCATATATTTT.

The CDR3 bases are TGTGCCAGCAGTCAGACCCGCACTGAAGCTTTCTTT. Its translation is CASSQTRTEAFF. This sequence joins TRBV28 and TRBJ1-1; D remains unclear. The V gene lost 5 bases and the J gene lost 4 bases, with 8 bases spanning the gap. The germline gives CDR1 MDHEN, CDR2 SYDVKM. The CDR3 is made up of 12 amino acids.

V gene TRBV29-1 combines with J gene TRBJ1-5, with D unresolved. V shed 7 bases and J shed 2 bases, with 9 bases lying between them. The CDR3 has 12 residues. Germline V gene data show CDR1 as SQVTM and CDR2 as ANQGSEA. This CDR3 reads CSAVEGNQPQHF. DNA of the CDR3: TGCAGCGCGGTAGAGGGCAATCAGCCCCAGCATTTT.

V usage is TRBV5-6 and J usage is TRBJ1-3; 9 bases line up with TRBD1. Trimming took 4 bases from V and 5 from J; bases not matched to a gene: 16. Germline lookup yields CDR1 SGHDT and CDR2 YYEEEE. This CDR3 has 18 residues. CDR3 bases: TGTGCCAGCAGCCGATCTTCAGATGGGACAGGGCCGCGAAACACCATATATTTT. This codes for CASSRSSDGTGPRNTIYF.

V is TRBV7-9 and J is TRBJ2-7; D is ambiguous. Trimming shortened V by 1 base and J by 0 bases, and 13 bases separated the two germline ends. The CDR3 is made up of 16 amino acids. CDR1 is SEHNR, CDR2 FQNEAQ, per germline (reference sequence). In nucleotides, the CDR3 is TGTGCCAGCAGCTTAGGGGCGCAGGCTCCCTCCTACGAGCAGTACTTC. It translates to CASSLGAQAPSYEQYF.

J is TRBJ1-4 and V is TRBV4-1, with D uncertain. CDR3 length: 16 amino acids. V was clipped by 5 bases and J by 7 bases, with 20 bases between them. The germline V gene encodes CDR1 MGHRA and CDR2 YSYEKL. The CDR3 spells CASSGNFGESREKLFF. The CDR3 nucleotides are TGCGCCAGCAGCGGTAATTTTGGGGAAAGTCGTGAAAAACTGTTTTTT.

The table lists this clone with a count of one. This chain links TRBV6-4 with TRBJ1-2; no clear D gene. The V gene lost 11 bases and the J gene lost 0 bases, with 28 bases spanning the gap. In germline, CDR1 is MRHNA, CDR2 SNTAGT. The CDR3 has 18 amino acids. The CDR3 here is CAGNWPGDTPLANYGYTF. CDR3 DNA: TGTGCCGGAAACTGGCCCGGAGACACTCCCCTGGCTAACTATGGCTACACCTTC.

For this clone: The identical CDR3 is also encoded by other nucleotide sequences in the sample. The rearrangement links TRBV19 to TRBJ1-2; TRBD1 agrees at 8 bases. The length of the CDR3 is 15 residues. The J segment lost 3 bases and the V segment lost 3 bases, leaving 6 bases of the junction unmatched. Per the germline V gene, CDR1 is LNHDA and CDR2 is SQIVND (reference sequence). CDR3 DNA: TGTGCCAGTAGTATCAGAGACAGGGGTGACTATGGCTACACCTTC. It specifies CASSIRDRGDYGYTF.

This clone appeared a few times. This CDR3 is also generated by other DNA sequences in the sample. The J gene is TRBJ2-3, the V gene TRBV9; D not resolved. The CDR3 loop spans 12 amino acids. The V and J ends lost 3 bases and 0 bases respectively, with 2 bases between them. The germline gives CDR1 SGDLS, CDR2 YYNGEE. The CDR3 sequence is CASSASTDTQYF. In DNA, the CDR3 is TGTGCCAGCAGCGCAAGCACAGATACGCAGTATTTT.

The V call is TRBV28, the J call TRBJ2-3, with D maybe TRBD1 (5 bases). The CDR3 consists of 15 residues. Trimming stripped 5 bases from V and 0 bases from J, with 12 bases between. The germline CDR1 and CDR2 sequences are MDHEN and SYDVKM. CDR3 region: CASSPLGASTDTQYF. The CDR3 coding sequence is TGTGCCAGCAGTCCCCTAGGGGCCAGCACAGATACGCAGTATTTT.

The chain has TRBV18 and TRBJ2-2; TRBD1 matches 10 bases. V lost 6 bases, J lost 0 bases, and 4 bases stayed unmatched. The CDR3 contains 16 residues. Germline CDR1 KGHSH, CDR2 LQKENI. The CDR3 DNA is TGTGCCAGCTCGCGCGGACAGGGGGCGAACACCGGGGAGCTGTTTTTT. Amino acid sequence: CASSRGQGANTGELFF. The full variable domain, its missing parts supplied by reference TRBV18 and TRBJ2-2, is NAGVMQNPRHLVRRRGQEARLRCSPMKGHSHVYWYRQLPEEGLKFMVYLQKENIIDESGMPKERFSAEFPKEGPSILRIQQVVRGDSAAYFCASSRGQGANTGELFFGEGSRLTVL.

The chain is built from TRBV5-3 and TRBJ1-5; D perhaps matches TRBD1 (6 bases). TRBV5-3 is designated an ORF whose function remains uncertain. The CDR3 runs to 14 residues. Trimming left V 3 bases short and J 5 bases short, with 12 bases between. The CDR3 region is CARSCRRGDQPQHF. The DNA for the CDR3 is TGTGCCAGAAGCTGCCGGAGGGGGGATCAGCCCCAGCATTTT.

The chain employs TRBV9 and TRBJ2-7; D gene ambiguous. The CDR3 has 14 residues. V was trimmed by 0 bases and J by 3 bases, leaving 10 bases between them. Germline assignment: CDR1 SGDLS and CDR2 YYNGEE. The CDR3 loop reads CASSVAGADYEQYF. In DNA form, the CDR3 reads TGTGCCAGCAGCGTAGCTGGTGCCGACTACGAGCAGTACTTC.

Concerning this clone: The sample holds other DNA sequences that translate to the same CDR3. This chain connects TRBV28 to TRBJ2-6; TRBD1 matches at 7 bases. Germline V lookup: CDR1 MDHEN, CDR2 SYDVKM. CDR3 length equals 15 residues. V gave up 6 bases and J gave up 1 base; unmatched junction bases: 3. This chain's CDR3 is CASSRQGSGANVLTF. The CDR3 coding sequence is TGTGCCAGCAGCCGACAGGGTTCTGGGGCCAACGTCCTGACTTTC. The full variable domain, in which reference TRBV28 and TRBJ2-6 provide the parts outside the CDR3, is DVKVTQSSRYLVKRTGEKVFLECVQDMDHENMFWYRQDPGLGLRLIYFSYDVKMKEKGDIPEGYSVSREKKERFSLILESASTNQTSMYLCASSRQGSGANVLTFGAGSRLTVL.

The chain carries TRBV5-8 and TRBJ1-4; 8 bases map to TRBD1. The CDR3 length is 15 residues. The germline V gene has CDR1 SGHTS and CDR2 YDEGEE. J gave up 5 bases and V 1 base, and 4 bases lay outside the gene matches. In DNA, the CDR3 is TGTGCCAGCAGCTTGAGGACAGGGAAGAATGAAAAACTGTTTTTT. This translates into CASSLRTGKNEKLFF. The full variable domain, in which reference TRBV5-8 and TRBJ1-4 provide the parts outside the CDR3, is EAGVTQSPTHLIKTRGQQATLRCSPISGHTSVYWYQQALGLGLQFLLWYDEGEERNRGNFPPRFSGRQFPNYSSELNVNALELEDSALYLCASSLRTGKNEKLFFGSGTQLSVL.

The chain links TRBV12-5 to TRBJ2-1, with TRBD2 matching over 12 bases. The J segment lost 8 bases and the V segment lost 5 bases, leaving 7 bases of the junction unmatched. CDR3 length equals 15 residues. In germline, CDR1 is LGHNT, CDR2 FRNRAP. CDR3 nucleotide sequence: TGTGCTAGTGGTCCCCGACTAGCGGGAGTCCATGAGCAGTTCTTC. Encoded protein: CASGPRLAGVHEQFF. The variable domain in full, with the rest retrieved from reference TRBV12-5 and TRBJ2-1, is DARVTQTPRHKVTEMGQEVTMRCQPILGHNTVFWYRQTMMQGLELLAYFRNRAPLDDSGMPKDRFSAEMPDATLATLKIQPSEPRDSAVYFCASGPRLAGVHEQFFGPGTRLTVL.

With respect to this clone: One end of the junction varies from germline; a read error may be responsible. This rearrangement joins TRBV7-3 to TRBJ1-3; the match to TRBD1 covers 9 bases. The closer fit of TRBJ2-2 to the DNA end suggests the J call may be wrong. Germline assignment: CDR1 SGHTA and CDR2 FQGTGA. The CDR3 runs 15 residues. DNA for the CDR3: TGTGCCGGCAGCCCGGGACAGGGAAACACCGGGGAGCTGTTTTTT. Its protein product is CAGSPGQGNTGELFF.

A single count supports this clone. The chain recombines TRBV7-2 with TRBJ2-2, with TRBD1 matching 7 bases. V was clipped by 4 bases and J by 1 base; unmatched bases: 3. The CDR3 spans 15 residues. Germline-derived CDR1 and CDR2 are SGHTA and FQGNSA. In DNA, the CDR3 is TGTGCCAGCAGCTGGGACAGCCTGAACACCGGGGAGCTGTTTTTT. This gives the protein CASSWDSLNTGELFF.

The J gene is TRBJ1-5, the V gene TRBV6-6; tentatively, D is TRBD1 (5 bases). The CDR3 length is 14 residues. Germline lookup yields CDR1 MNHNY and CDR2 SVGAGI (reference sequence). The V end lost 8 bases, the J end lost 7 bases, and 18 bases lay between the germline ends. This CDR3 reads CASFAGGARQPQHF. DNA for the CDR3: TGTGCCAGCTTCGCGGGGGGAGCGCGGCAGCCCCAGCATTTT.

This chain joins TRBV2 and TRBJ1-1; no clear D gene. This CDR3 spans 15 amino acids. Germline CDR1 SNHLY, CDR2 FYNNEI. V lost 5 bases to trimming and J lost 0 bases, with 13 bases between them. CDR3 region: CASSPSSGMNTEAFF. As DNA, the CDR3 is TGTGCCAGCAGTCCCAGTAGTGGGATGAACACTGAAGCTTTCTTT. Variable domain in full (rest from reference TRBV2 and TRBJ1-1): EPEVTQTPSHQVTQMGQEVILRCVPISNHLYFYWYRQILGQKVEFLVSFYNNEISEKSEIFDDQFSVERPDGSNFTLKIRSTKLEDSAMYFCASSPSSGMNTEAFFGQGTRLTVV.